Below are 14 T cell receptor beta chains sequenced from a single sample in a study of blood T cell repertoires in COVID-19 (dated by TCRdb to the early 2020s). The library was produced with the immunoSEQ multiplex PCR assay. In its TCRdb copy, this immuneACCESS table keeps in-frame sequences only and misses some clones. Where compared with another copy, unresolved V genes explain less than half of these, and the others have no known cause. The sample table holds 45,000 to 65,000 clones, of which about 81% were seen once. The ten most abundant clones make up around a quarter of the sample. The sample consisted of peripheral blood. The receptors come from a woman older than 75 with COVID-19, enrolled during active disease.

The V and J genes are TRBV9 and TRBJ2-3, with D unresolved. The CDR3 extends over 13 amino acids. Trimming took 1 base from V and 5 from J, leaving 8 bases between them. From germline, CDR1 is SGDLS and CDR2 YYNGEE. The CDR3 DNA follows: TGTGCCAGCAGCGTACCAGCAGGAGATACGCAGTATTTT. It codes for CASSVPAGDTQYF.

The gene calls are TRBV7-8 and TRBJ2-2; 9 bases align to TRBD2. The ends lost 5 bases at V and 7 bases at J; junction bases unmatched: 11. CDR1 and CDR2 (germline): SGHVS, FQNEAQ. CDR3 length: 16 residues. CDR3 protein: CASSTFSGSSGGELFF. For the CDR3, the DNA is TGTGCCAGCAGCACCTTTAGCGGGAGTTCGGGCGGGGAGCTGTTTTTT. The full variable domain, rest sourced from reference TRBV7-8 and TRBJ2-2, is GAGVSQSPRYKVAKRGQDVALRCDPISGHVSLFWYQQALGQGPEFLTYFQNEAQLDKSGLPSDRFFAERPEGSVSTLKIQRTQQEDSAVYLCASSTFSGSSGGELFFGEGSRLTVL.

The chain has TRBV10-2 and TRBJ2-7; 11 bases match TRBD2. CDR1 and CDR2 (germline): WSHSY, SAAADI. The CDR3 is 13 amino acids. V dropped 10 bases and J dropped 2; count of bases not matched to a gene: 4. The CDR3 protein is CATGLAGAYEQYF. CDR3 sequence (DNA): TGCGCCACCGGACTAGCGGGCGCCTACGAGCAGTACTTC.

In this sample, this clone turned up a few times. The chain uses TRBV4-1 and TRBJ2-2; D uncertain. The CDR3 contains 15 residues. Germline lookup yields CDR1 MGHRA and CDR2 YSYEKL. The V end lost 0 bases, the J end lost 4 bases, and 9 bases lay between the germline ends. The CDR3 DNA reads TGCGCCAGCAGCCAAGAAGTACAGACCACCGGGGAGCTGTTTTTT. The encoded protein is CASSQEVQTTGELFF.

The genes are TRBV24-1 and TRBJ2-1; weak D call: TRBD1 (5 bases). Per the germline V gene, CDR1 is KGHDR and CDR2 is SFDVKD. V was pared by 0 bases and J by 0 bases, with 8 bases between. CDR3 length equals 16 residues. This CDR3 is CATSDLTGSSYNEQFF. CDR3 in DNA: TGTGCCACCAGTGATTTGACAGGTAGCTCCTACAATGAGCAGTTCTTC.

A single count supports this clone. The chain links TRBV18 to TRBJ1-1; 10 bases fit TRBD1. Trimming at V came to 1 base and at J to 1 base, leaving 12 bases not matched to a gene. CDR3 size: 19 residues. Germline V gene sequence: CDR1 KGHSH, CDR2 LQKENI. CDR3 bases: TGTGCCAGCTCACCACTAAGTTTGACAGGGGGCCTGCCGAACACTGAAGCTTTCTTT. It codes for CASSPLSLTGGLPNTEAFF.

CDR3 amino acids: CASSPAGGRSYEQYF. CDR3 in DNA: TGTGCCAGCAGCCCAGCGGGAGGCCGCTCCTACGAGCAGTACTTC. This sequence joins TRBV3-1 (or the pseudogene TRBV3-2) and TRBJ2-7, with 9 bases aligning to TRBD2. Germline CDR1 reads LGHDT; CDR2 reads YNNKEL (reference sequence). The CDR3 sequence is 15 residues long. J was trimmed by 0 bases and V by 4 bases; bases with no gene match: 4.

The CDR3 loop is CASSLRDRRPTSGNTIYF. The CDR3 DNA reads as TGTGCCAGCAGCCTCCGGGACAGACGACCCACCTCTGGAAACACCATATATTTT. This chain joins TRBV28 and TRBJ1-3; 7 bases match TRBD1. This CDR3 comprises 18 residues. Losses at the gene ends were 6 bases for V and 0 bases for J; bases not matched to a gene: 14. Germline V CDR1 and CDR2: MDHEN, SYDVKM.

This clone was seen only a few times. The chain links TRBV3-1 (or the pseudogene TRBV3-2) to TRBJ1-3; the match to TRBD1 covers 7 bases. Germline V CDR1 and CDR2: LGHDT, YNNKEL (reference sequence). This CDR3 is built from 17 residues. V trimming: 3 bases; J trimming: 1 base; junction bases outside the gene matches: 9. The CDR3 DNA follows: TGTGCCAGCAGCCAGGCCGGACAGGCCCTATCTGGAAACACCATATATTTT. The encoded protein is CASSQAGQALSGNTIYF.

The chain combines TRBV3-1 (or the pseudogene TRBV3-2) with TRBJ2-3, with 8 bases fitting TRBD2. Germline V gives CDR1 LGHDT, CDR2 YNNKEL (reference sequence). V lost 3 bases, J lost 0 bases, and 14 bases stayed unmatched. The CDR3 totals 19 residues. This chain's CDR3 is CASSQTEREKGVSTDTQYF. The CDR3 DNA is TGTGCCAGCAGCCAGACAGAGCGGGAGAAAGGGGTTAGCACAGATACGCAGTATTTT.

The chain joins TRBV19 to TRBJ2-6; D may be TRBD2 (5 bases). In germline, CDR1 is LNHDA, CDR2 SQIVND (reference sequence). The length of the CDR3 is 18 residues. Between the trimmed V and J ends, which lost 4 bases and 6 bases, there was a span of 22 bases. The DNA for the CDR3 is TGTGCCAGTAGTAGGGAACTAGTGCGACCAGGCATGGCCAACGTCCTGACTTTC. It translates to CASSRELVRPGMANVLTF.

This clone was detected once. The chain links TRBV11-2 to TRBJ2-4; D gene ambiguous. This CDR3 is 14 amino acids long. V was clipped by 6 bases and J by 2 bases, with 11 bases between them. Germline V gives CDR1 SGHAT, CDR2 FQNNGV. For the CDR3, the DNA is TGTGCCAGCAGAACGAGTAATTCCAAAAACATTCAGTACTTC. It codes for CASRTSNSKNIQYF.

The chain couples TRBV7-8 to TRBJ1-1; no definite D call. The CDR3 has 14 amino acids. In germline, CDR1 is SGHVS, CDR2 FQNEAQ. The V end lost 1 base, the J end lost 2 bases, and 8 bases lay between the germline ends. This CDR3 reads CASSLVETNTEAFF. The DNA of the CDR3 is TGTGCCAGCAGCTTAGTTGAGACTAACACTGAAGCTTTCTTT.

CDR3 DNA sequence: TGTGCCAGCAGCAAGGGGTCAGGGAATAGCAATCAGCCCCAGCATTTT. Translated, it gives CASSKGSGNSNQPQHF. The chain is built from TRBV5-5 and TRBJ1-5, with a weak D call TRBD1 (5 bases). The V end lost 4 bases, the J end lost 0 bases, and 14 bases lay between the germline ends. The CDR3 extends over 16 amino acids. The germline V gene has CDR1 SGHKS and CDR2 YYEKEE (reference sequence).